This TCR beta chain was profiled in a study of T cell repertoires in cytomegalovirus infection. Germline CDR1 and CDR2: SNHLY and FYNNEI. The CDR3 covers 15 residues. V was trimmed by 7 bases and J by 1 base, leaving 13 bases between them. MiXCR, applied by TCRdb to the reads, yields one record per CDR3 protein. The table includes 150,000 to 200,000 distinct CDR3 sequences, 28% detected once. The clonotype originates from a human donor in good health (CMV status not recorded). Some clones in this sample may be carry-over from other donors' samples. J is TRBJ2-2 and V is TRBV2; D is tentatively TRBD1 or TRBD2 (5 bases each). Sequences were obtained from PBMCs. CDR3 DNA sequence: TGTGCCAGCATCAAGGGGACCGAGAACACCGGGGAGCTGTTTTTT. Its translation: CASIKGTENTGELFF.